One sample yielded the 24 T cell receptor beta chains listed below, sequenced in a study of CD8 T cells in Susac syndrome. The authors reverse transcribed roughly 0.5 to 1 ug RNA with random hexamers. A single record per CDR3 protein comes from TCRdb applying MiXCR to the immunoSEQ multiplex PCR reads. This table holds about 240,000 distinct CDR3 sequences, about 95% found once. Sequencing used CD4+ T cells from PBMCs. Source of these receptors: a human donor with Susac syndrome.

The genes are TRBV5-1 and TRBJ2-7, with 7 bases aligning to TRBD2. This CDR3 region has 15 residues. CDR1 is SGHRS and CDR2 is YFSETQ in the germline V gene. The trim removed 0 bases at V and 7 bases at J, leaving 10 bases unmatched. The DNA of the CDR3 is TGCGCCAGCAGCTTGGTTCCAGCGGGATATTCGGAGCAGTACTTC. This codes for CASSLVPAGYSEQYF.

This chain uses TRBV30 with TRBJ2-5, with TRBD1 matching over 7 bases. Per germline, CDR1 GTSNPN and CDR2 SVGIG (reference sequence). V dropped 8 bases and J dropped 2; count of bases not matched to a gene: 2. There are 11 residues in the CDR3. Here the CDR3 DNA reads TGTGCCGGGACAGCGCAAGAGACCCAGTACTTC. This sequence encodes CAGTAQETQYF. The entire variable domain, with the rest obtained from reference TRBV30 and TRBJ2-5, is as follows: SQTIHQWPATLVQPVGSPLSLECTVEGTSNPNLYWYRQAAGRGLQLLFYSVGIGQISSEVPQNLSASRPQDRQFILSSKKLLLSDSGFYLCAGTAQETQYFGPGTRLLVL.

V and J are TRBV13 and TRBJ2-7; 7 nucleotides agree with TRBD2. J lost 5 bases, V lost 4 bases, and 11 bases had no gene match. This CDR3 is built from 15 residues. Germline V lookup: CDR1 PRHDT, CDR2 FYEKMQ (reference sequence). CDR3 DNA sequence: TGTGCCAGCAGCTCTCTGGCCAAGCGGGACGACGAGCAGTACTTC. This sequence encodes CASSSLAKRDDEQYF.

The chain has TRBV11-3 and TRBJ2-1; TRBD2 aligns across 14 bases. The CDR3 loop spans 15 amino acids. Germline CDR1 is SGHNT and CDR2 is YENEEA. J gave up 7 bases and V 3 bases, and 2 bases lay outside the gene matches. CDR3 loop: CASSLGTSGRNEQFF. DNA for the CDR3: TGTGCCAGCAGCTTGGGGACTAGCGGGAGAAATGAGCAGTTCTTC. The variable domain in full, completed from reference TRBV11-3 and TRBJ2-1, reads EAGVVQSPRYKIIEKKQPVAFWCNPISGHNTLYWYLQNLGQGPELLIRYENEEAVDDSQLPKDRFSAERLKGVDSTLKIQPAELGDSAVYLCASSLGTSGRNEQFFGPGTRLTVL.

The J gene is TRBJ2-7, the V gene TRBV4-1; D might be TRBD1 (5 bases). V dropped 6 bases and J dropped 0 bases, with 12 bases sitting between them. CDR1 MGHRA and CDR2 YSYEKL come from the germline V gene. The CDR3 length is 14 residues. CDR3: CASSHPRDSYEQYF. Written as DNA, the CDR3 is TGCGCCAGCAGTCATCCCAGGGACTCCTACGAGCAGTACTTC.

The V gene is TRBV5-1, the J gene TRBJ2-2; D unresolved. Trimming pared 4 bases from V and 5 bases from J, leaving 12 bases between. Germline CDR1 and CDR2: SGHRS and YFSETQ. There are 14 residues in the CDR3. CDR3 in DNA: TGCGCCAGCAGCGTTCTTGGAACAACCGGGGAGCTGTTTTTT. Its translation is CASSVLGTTGELFF.

V is TRBV10-3 and J is TRBJ2-1; 10 bases are shared with TRBD2. Germline V CDR1 and CDR2: ENHRY, SYGVKD. V lost 2 bases and J lost 3; bases outside the gene matches: 1. The CDR3 totals 15 residues. The CDR3 protein is CAISETSGVYNEQFF. The CDR3 coding sequence is TGTGCCATCAGTGAGACTAGCGGGGTCTACAATGAGCAGTTCTTC.

V usage is TRBV29-1 and J usage is TRBJ2-3, with D maybe TRBD2 (5 bases). CDR3 length: 12 residues. V gave up 5 bases and J gave up 0 bases, with 6 bases separating them. Looked up from germline, CDR1 is SQVTM and CDR2 is ANQGSEA. The CDR3 DNA sequence: TGCAGCGTTTCGGGGAGCACAGATACGCAGTATTTT. Its translation: CSVSGSTDTQYF.

The chain carries TRBV20-1 and TRBJ1-5, with 9 bases identical to TRBD1. This CDR3 has 14 residues. Germline CDR1 is DFQATT and CDR2 is SNEGSKA (reference sequence). Trimming removed 0 bases from V and 6 bases from J; junction bases left unmatched: 3. The CDR3: CSARDTGGIQPQHF. The CDR3 region has the DNA TGCAGTGCTAGAGATACAGGGGGCATTCAGCCCCAGCATTTT.

This sequence joins TRBV29-1 and TRBJ2-5; D call uncertain. V was trimmed by 4 bases and J by 2 bases, leaving 11 bases between them. CDR1 is SQVTM, CDR2 ANQGSEA, per germline. CDR3 length: 13 residues. The CDR3 sequence is CSVVFSSQETQYF. The CDR3 bases are TGCAGCGTTGTCTTCAGCTCACAAGAGACCCAGTACTTC.

This sequence joins TRBV28 and TRBJ2-5; D not certain. V gave up 6 bases and J gave up 0 bases, with 8 bases separating them. The CDR3 has 13 amino acids. CDR1 and CDR2 (germline): MDHEN, SYDVKM. CDR3 DNA sequence: TGTGCCAGCAGCCTACCGTACCAAGAGACCCAGTACTTC. Amino acid sequence: CASSLPYQETQYF.

The V gene is TRBV19, the J gene TRBJ1-1; 8 nucleotides match TRBD1. The CDR3 has 14 residues. V gave up 5 bases and J gave up 5 bases; unmatched junction bases: 7. From germline, CDR1 is LNHDA and CDR2 SQIVND (reference sequence). The CDR3 region is CASSFDRGWTEAFF. CDR3 sequence (DNA): TGTGCCAGTAGTTTCGACAGGGGATGGACTGAAGCTTTCTTT. The full variable domain, with the rest looked up from reference TRBV19 and TRBJ1-1, is DGGITQSPKYLFRKEGQNVTLSCEQNLNHDAMYWYRQDPGQGLRLIYYSQIVNDFQKGDIAEGYSVSREKKESFPLTVTSAQKNPTAFYLCASSFDRGWTEAFFGQGTRLTVV.

V usage is TRBV20-1 and J usage is TRBJ1-2; 8 bases fit TRBD1. The CDR3 sequence is 12 residues long. V gave up 6 bases and J gave up 8 bases; unmatched junction bases: 8. CDR1 and CDR2 (germline): DFQATT, SNEGSKA (reference sequence). DNA of the CDR3: TGCAGTGCCAGACAGGGGCCTCTAGGCTACACCTTC. Amino acid sequence: CSARQGPLGYTF.

This clonotype was counted once. V gene TRBV23-1 combines with J gene TRBJ1-2; D is ambiguous. TRBV23-1 is an open reading frame whose function is uncertain. CDR3 size: 14 residues. V was shortened by 3 bases and J by 9 bases, with 17 bases between the two germline ends. The CDR3, as DNA: TGCGCCAGCAGTCAGAGGGAACTGGGAAGTCGCTACACCTTC. Its translation is CASSQRELGSRYTF.

The V and J genes are TRBV30 and TRBJ1-1; perhaps TRBD1 as D (6 bases). CDR3 length: 14 amino acids. The V end was cut by 0 bases, the J end by 1 base, with 9 bases between. Looked up from germline, CDR1 is GTSNPN and CDR2 is SVGIG (reference sequence). CDR3 DNA sequence: TGTGCCTGGAGTGTCCGAGGGGGGAACACTGAAGCTTTCTTT. Its translation: CAWSVRGGNTEAFF.

This clonotype was observed once. The V call is TRBV6-1, the J call TRBJ1-1; no reliable D call. The CDR3 extends over 12 amino acids. Germline V lookup: CDR1 MNHNS, CDR2 SASEGT. V lost 6 bases, J lost 7 bases, and 12 bases lay in between. As DNA, the CDR3 is TGTGCCAGCAGCTTGACCGACCTTGAAGCTTTCTTT. Translating gives CASSLTDLEAFF.

The rearrangement uses TRBV15 and TRBJ2-6; maybe TRBD1 (6 bases). Looked up from germline, CDR1 is LNHNV and CDR2 is YYDKDF (reference sequence). V shed 4 bases and J shed 0 bases, with 16 bases lying between them. The CDR3 has 18 amino acids. The CDR3 reads CATSTPGDMGSGANVLTF. The CDR3 DNA reads TGTGCCACCAGCACCCCAGGGGACATGGGCTCTGGGGCCAACGTCCTGACTTTC. The full variable domain, with the rest looked up from reference TRBV15 and TRBJ2-6, is DAMVIQNPRYQVTQFGKPVTLSCSQTLNHNVMYWYQQKSSQAPKLLFHYYDKDFNNEADTPDNFQSRRPNTSFCFLDIRSPGLGDTAMYLCATSTPGDMGSGANVLTFGAGSRLTVL.

This chain links TRBV7-2 with TRBJ2-7, with D uncertain. V was pared by 1 base and J by 2 bases, with 6 bases between. Germline CDR1 and CDR2: SGHTA and FQGNSA. CDR3 length equals 13 residues. The DNA for the CDR3 is TGTGCCAGCAGCTTAGGGGCCACCTACGAGCAGTACTTC. Residues: CASSLGATYEQYF.

The chain combines TRBV23-1 with TRBJ1-2; D call uncertain. TRBV23-1 is identified as an open reading frame with a role that is uncertain. V gave up 3 bases and J gave up 4 bases, with 15 bases separating them. CDR3 length equals 15 residues. CDR3 sequence (DNA): TGCGCCAGCAGTCATGAGAGCGCTTGCCCCTATGGCTACACCTTC. As protein: CASSHESACPYGYTF.

The chain combines TRBV30 with TRBJ1-2; TRBD1 is a possible D gene (6 bases). Trimming pared 1 base from V and 8 bases from J, leaving 17 bases between. Germline CDR1 reads GTSNPN; CDR2 reads SVGIG (reference sequence). There are 14 residues in the CDR3. CDR3 sequence: CAWSDRVKMVGYTF. The CDR3 coding sequence is TGTGCCTGGAGTGACAGGGTGAAGATGGTCGGCTACACCTTC.

The chain links TRBV3-1 to TRBJ1-2; D is uncertain. Germline V gene lookup returns CDR1 LGHDT and CDR2 YNNKEL (reference sequence). Trimming stripped 3 bases from V and 4 bases from J, with 12 bases between. This CDR3 comprises 14 residues. CDR3 region: CASSQSTWTYGYTF. CDR3 in DNA: TGTGCCAGCAGCCAGTCTACATGGACCTATGGCTACACCTTC.

This sequence joins TRBV9 and TRBJ1-5, with 8 bases lining up with TRBD1. J lost 9 bases, V lost 4 bases, and 12 bases had no gene match. Germline CDR1 and CDR2: SGDLS and YYNGEE. This CDR3 contains 15 residues. CDR3 protein: CASSPGQAPLSPQHF. In DNA, the CDR3 is TGTGCCAGCAGCCCGGGACAGGCCCCCTTGTCGCCCCAGCATTTT. Full variable domain (outside the CDR3, taken from reference TRBV9 and TRBJ1-5): DSGVTQTPKHLITATGQRVTLRCSPRSGDLSVYWYQQSLDQGLQFLIQYYNGEERAKGNILERFSAQQFPDLHSELNLSSLELGDSALYFCASSPGQAPLSPQHFGDGTRLSIL.

CDR3 region: CASSPPSRGADTQYF. The CDR3, as DNA: TGTGCCAGCTCACCACCGAGTCGGGGGGCAGATACGCAGTATTTT. This chain uses TRBV18 with TRBJ2-3, with 7 bases that match TRBD2. CDR3 length: 15 residues. V lost 0 bases and J lost 4; bases outside the gene matches: 4. The V gene's germline CDR1 is KGHSH and CDR2 LQKENI.

The chain uses TRBV5-4 and TRBJ2-1; 7 bases fit TRBD2. The trim removed 0 bases at V and 7 bases at J, leaving 4 bases unmatched. The length of the CDR3 is 14 residues. From germline, CDR1 is SGHNT and CDR2 YYREEE (reference sequence). The CDR3 DNA reads TGTGCCAGCAGCTTGGTAGCGGGTTTGAATGAGCAGTTCTTC. It specifies CASSLVAGLNEQFF.